These 27 T cell receptor beta chains came from one sample sequenced in a study of human T cells and chemical hapten exposure. Each CDR3 protein is one row after TCRdb ran MiXCR on the RACE reads. This sample has more than 95,000 distinct CDR3 sequences, with about 28% found just once. Time point reported: patch test 3, about 24 weeks after DPC sensitization. The treatment here: therapeutic diphenylcyclopropenone sensitization with weekly scalp DPC. The source material was whole blood, sampled in connection with sensitization to the hapten diphenylcyclopropenone (DPC). The receptors come from a man aged 35-49 years with alopecia areata. Some clones in this sample may be carry-over from other donors' samples.

This clonotype was seen more than once but under ten times. V and J are TRBV6-5 and TRBJ2-1; 10 bases agree with TRBD2. The CDR3 is 17 residues long. V lost 6 bases, J lost 6 bases, and 14 bases stayed unmatched. Looked up from germline, CDR1 is MNHEY and CDR2 is SVGAGI. CDR3 nucleotides: TGTGCCAGCAGACCCCTTTTCACTAGCGGGATCCTCAATGAGCAGTTCTTC. This gives the protein CASRPLFTSGILNEQFF.

This clonotype was counted a few times. J is TRBJ1-4 and V is TRBV5-1; weak D call: TRBD1 (5 bases). The V end lost 4 bases, the J end lost 1 base, and 11 bases lay between the germline ends. There are 15 residues in the CDR3. Germline V gene lookup returns CDR1 SGHRS and CDR2 YFSETQ. Here the CDR3 DNA reads TGCGCCAGCAGCCCGGGTAGGGGAACTAATGAAAAACTGTTTTTT. It encodes CASSPGRGTNEKLFF.

This clonotype was detected a few times. This chain joins TRBV2 and TRBJ1-1; tentatively, D is TRBD1 (5 bases). Germline V gene data show CDR1 as SNHLY and CDR2 as FYNNEI. V shed 0 bases and J shed 10 bases, with 6 bases lying between them. The CDR3 loop spans 11 amino acids. Here the CDR3 reads CASSEAGGAFF. The CDR3 DNA follows: TGTGCCAGCAGTGAAGCGGGGGGAGCTTTCTTT.

This clonotype was detected a few times. The chain recombines TRBV20-1 with TRBJ2-1; a weak D match, TRBD2 (6 bases). Per the germline V gene, CDR1 is DFQATT and CDR2 is SNEGSKA (reference sequence). Trimming took off 1 base at V and 8 bases at J, with 12 bases between the two ends. The CDR3 runs to 13 residues. CDR3 residues: CSARGGIRDEQFF. CDR3 nucleotides: TGCAGTGCTAGAGGCGGGATCAGGGATGAGCAGTTCTTC.

V gene TRBV4-3 combines with J gene TRBJ2-1; 7 bases match TRBD1. The CDR3 contains 17 residues. Germline CDR1 reads LGHNA; CDR2 reads YSLEER. The trim removed 4 bases at V and 1 base at J, leaving 10 bases unmatched. In DNA, the CDR3 is TGCGCCAGCAGCCGAGAAGGGGGCCAGAAATCCTACAATGAGCAGTTCTTC. This translates into CASSREGGQKSYNEQFF.

The V gene is TRBV10-3, the J gene TRBJ1-4; D gene unclear. V gave up 2 bases and J gave up 6 bases, with 10 bases separating them. The germline CDR1 and CDR2 sequences are ENHRY and SYGVKD. The CDR3 is 14 amino acids. CDR3 protein: CAISELGGDEKLFF. The CDR3 DNA follows: TGTGCCATCAGTGAGCTTGGTGGGGATGAAAAACTGTTTTTT.

J is TRBJ1-2 and V is TRBV12-3 or TRBV12-4, with D hard to call. V was shortened by 6 bases and J by 3 bases, with 14 bases between the two germline ends. The CDR3 runs to 14 residues. The CDR3 DNA reads as TGTGCCAGCAGCCCCTACGGGCAGGACTATGGCTACACCTTC. Encoded protein: CASSPYGQDYGYTF.

The rearrangement joins TRBV20-1 to TRBJ2-5; TRBD2 matches at 7 bases. V was pared by 3 bases and J by 5 bases, with 9 bases of the junction left unmatched. This CDR3 is 14 amino acids long. Germline V gene lookup returns CDR1 DFQATT and CDR2 SNEGSKA (reference sequence). CDR3 sequence (DNA): TGCAGTGCTAGGCCCACGGGGGGAGTCGAGACCCAGTACTTC. Translating gives CSARPTGGVETQYF.

This chain connects TRBV2 to TRBJ2-3; D might be TRBD1 or TRBD2, each matching 5 bases. V lost 7 bases and J 4 bases, leaving 24 bases between the germline ends. CDR3 length: 17 amino acids. Germline assignment: CDR1 SNHLY and CDR2 FYNNEI. The CDR3 is CASNPSRAPGRADTQYF. The CDR3 DNA sequence: TGTGCCAGCAACCCCTCCCGGGCCCCAGGGCGGGCAGATACGCAGTATTTT.

The table lists this clonotype with a few counts. CDR3 in DNA: TGCAGTGCTAGAGATTCTTTTGAAGATACGCAGTATTTT. Its protein product is CSARDSFEDTQYF. The chain carries TRBV20-1 and TRBJ2-3; D is undetermined. The CDR3 is made up of 13 amino acids. V lost 0 bases to trimming and J lost 5 bases, with 9 bases between them. Per the germline V gene, CDR1 is DFQATT and CDR2 is SNEGSKA (reference sequence).

This clonotype turned up a few times. The V and J genes are TRBV5-1 and TRBJ1-4, with no clear D. V shed 0 bases and J shed 8 bases, with 8 bases lying between them. The CDR3 runs 13 residues. Germline CDR1 SGHRS, CDR2 YFSETQ. The CDR3 spells CASSLGAEEKLFF. The DNA of the CDR3 is TGCGCCAGCAGCTTGGGGGCAGAGGAAAAACTGTTTTTT. Drawing the rest from reference TRBV5-1 and TRBJ1-4, the complete variable domain is KAGVTQTPRYLIKTRGQQVTLSCSPISGHRSVSWYQQTPGQGLQFLFEYFSETQRNKGNFPGRFSGRQFSNSRSEMNVSTLELGDSALYLCASSLGAEEKLFFGSGTQLSVL.

This clonotype was picked up a small number of times. The chain has TRBV28 and TRBJ2-1, with 7 bases aligning to TRBD1. This CDR3 region has 17 residues. After removal of 5 bases from V and 9 bases from J, the junction contained 19 bases not matched to a gene. The germline CDR1 and CDR2 sequences are MDHEN and SYDVKM. In DNA, the CDR3 is TGTGCCAGCAGTCCACTACCGAAGACAGGGTCCCCGGGTGAGCAGTTCTTC. Translated: CASSPLPKTGSPGEQFF.

The chain employs TRBV2 and TRBJ2-5; D gene unclear. Per germline, CDR1 SNHLY and CDR2 FYNNEI. The length of the CDR3 is 14 residues. V shed 7 bases and J shed 4 bases, with 16 bases lying between them. The CDR3 bases are TGTGCCAGCAAGGGAAGACCCACAGCAGAGACCCAGTACTTC. This encodes CASKGRPTAETQYF.

The chain employs TRBV25-1 and TRBJ2-3; D assignment may be TRBD1 or TRBD2 (5 bases each). V lost 6 bases, J lost 8 bases, and 12 bases lay in between. The germline V gene encodes CDR1 MGHDK and CDR2 SYGVNS. The CDR3 has 12 residues. CDR3 in DNA: TGTGCCAGCAGCCAGGGTACTAGTACGCAGTATTTT. It encodes CASSQGTSTQYF.

The chain is built from TRBV5-4 and TRBJ2-3; 10 positions match TRBD2. After removal of 0 bases from V and 6 bases from J, the junction contained 4 bases not matched to a gene. Germline V lookup: CDR1 SGHNT, CDR2 YYREEE (reference sequence). The CDR3 extends over 15 amino acids. Written as DNA, the CDR3 is TGTGCCAGCAGCTTGGTGGTAGCGGGAGGCGATACGCAGTATTTT. This sequence encodes CASSLVVAGGDTQYF.

The chain couples TRBV24-1 to TRBJ2-1; tentatively, D is TRBD2 (6 bases). The CDR3 consists of 14 residues. Per germline, CDR1 KGHDR and CDR2 SFDVKD. Trimming took off 9 bases at V and 5 bases at J, with 16 bases between the two ends. For the CDR3, the DNA is TGTGCCACCTCGCCGGAGGGGCGGAACAATGAGCAGTTCTTC. Encoded protein: CATSPEGRNNEQFF.

This clonotype has a handful of counts. This chain connects TRBV6-2 or TRBV6-3 to TRBJ2-1; D ambiguous. The germline V gene has CDR1 MNHEY and CDR2 SVGEGT. The CDR3 length is 12 residues. V was trimmed by 6 bases and J by 3 bases, leaving 6 bases between them. The CDR3 is CASSPRYNEQFF. Here the CDR3 DNA reads TGTGCCAGCAGCCCACGCTACAATGAGCAGTTCTTC.

This clonotype has only a few counts. The DNA of the CDR3 is TGTGCCAGCAGCCAATACAGGGGGGGGACTGAAGCTTTCTTT. Its protein product is CASSQYRGGTEAFF. The chain uses TRBV16 and TRBJ1-1, with TRBD1 matching over 8 bases. Germline CDR1 and CDR2: KGHSY and FQNENV. This CDR3 region has 14 residues. V shed 1 base, J shed 5 bases, and the junction held 3 bases outside the gene matches.

The chain links TRBV10-3 to TRBJ1-1; possibly TRBD1 for D (6 bases). V gave up 4 bases and J gave up 3 bases, with 12 bases separating them. There are 14 residues in the CDR3. Germline values: CDR1 ENHRY, CDR2 SYGVKD. The chain's CDR3 is CAISGKGGDTEAFF. CDR3 sequence (DNA): TGTGCCATCAGTGGTAAGGGGGGGGACACTGAAGCTTTCTTT.

This chain connects TRBV7-9 to TRBJ2-5; the match to TRBD2 covers 9 bases. From germline, CDR1 is SEHNR and CDR2 FQNEAQ (reference sequence). J lost 5 bases, V lost 7 bases, and 11 bases had no gene match. The CDR3 runs 15 residues. In DNA form, the CDR3 reads TGTGCCAGCAACTCGGCGGGAGGGCCCCAGGAGACCCAGTACTTC. Translation gives CASNSAGGPQETQYF.

This clonotype has ten or more counts. The DNA for the CDR3 is TGCACCGTCCCCCCTAGCGGCCGCACAGATACGCAGTATTTT. Translating gives CTVPPSGRTDTQYF. The V call is TRBV20-1, the J call TRBJ2-3; 7 nucleotides match TRBD2. This CDR3 spans 14 amino acids. The germline V gene has CDR1 DFQATT and CDR2 SNEGSKA (reference sequence).

The rearrangement joins TRBV21-1 to TRBJ2-7; the DNA was not used to check the table's D call, TRBD2. TRBV21-1 is described as a pseudogene. This CDR3 has 18 amino acids. The CDR3 reads CASSVRLAGLCRVYEQYF. As DNA, the CDR3 is TGTGCCAGCAGCGTGAGGCTAGCGGGATTATGTAGGGTATACGAGCAGTACTTC.

V is TRBV12-3 or TRBV12-4 and J is TRBJ2-7, with 8 bases aligning to TRBD2. CDR3 length: 15 amino acids. V dropped 4 bases and J dropped 9; count of bases not matched to a gene: 14. The DNA for the CDR3 is TGTGCCAGCAGTTACACCGGGACTAGAGGGTCGGGGCAGTACTTC. It yields the protein CASSYTGTRGSGQYF.

V and J are TRBV24-1 and TRBJ2-3; D remains unclear. V lost 6 bases, J lost 4 bases, and 10 bases lay in between. This CDR3 has 13 residues. Germline V gene data show CDR1 as KGHDR and CDR2 as SFDVKD. The CDR3 bases are TGTGCCACCAGTCGGGCGGCCGCAGATACGCAGTATTTT. The encoded protein is CATSRAAADTQYF.

The rearrangement uses TRBV5-5 and TRBJ2-3; tentatively, D is TRBD1 (5 bases). Germline lookup yields CDR1 SGHKS and CDR2 YYEKEE (reference sequence). Trimming removed 1 base at V and 1 base at J, with 7 bases between. The CDR3 loop spans 14 amino acids. The CDR3 DNA reads as TGTGCCAGCAGCTTGACAGGCCGCACAGATACGCAGTATTTT. Protein sequence: CASSLTGRTDTQYF.

The rearrangement uses TRBV7-6 and TRBJ2-7; 7 bases match TRBD1. Germline V gene data show CDR1 as SGHVS and CDR2 as FNYEAQ. V trimming: 4 bases; J trimming: 1 base; junction bases outside the gene matches: 7. CDR3 size: 15 residues. CDR3 DNA: TGTGCCAGCAGCTCCACAGGGGTGGGATCCTACGAGCAGTACTTC. The encoded protein is CASSSTGVGSYEQYF.

The chain carries TRBV6-1 and TRBJ2-2, with 8 bases that match TRBD1. Trimming at V came to 6 bases and at J to 1 base, leaving 4 bases not matched to a gene. In germline, CDR1 is MNHNS, CDR2 SASEGT. The CDR3 spans 15 residues. This CDR3 is CASRAGTGNTGELFF. The CDR3 region has the DNA TGTGCCAGCAGAGCCGGGACAGGGAACACCGGGGAGCTGTTTTTT.